The clone carrying this T cell receptor beta chain was seen repeatedly, ten times or more. Its antigen is not identified. The data are from a study of CD8+CD57+ T cells in acquired aplastic anemia. Looking at the study overall: The DNA of sorted CD4+ and CD8+ cells averaged 3.2 ug. Study-wide points: Patients showed no significant difference from controls in CD8+ Simpson's diversity. Overlapping CD8+ CDR3 repertoires of patients and controls contained some 30 shared sequences.

Patients included in sequencing had previously demonstrated CD8+CD57+ cell expansion by flow cytometry. Genomic DNA constituted the template upon which TCR beta VDJ and CDR3 profiling was performed. In TCRdb, the reads were re-called with MiXCR into one record per CDR3 protein. The table lists around 160,000 distinct CDR3 sequences, 40% to 50% of them singletons, with less than 3% in the top ten. The germline gives CDR1 SGHRS, CDR2 YFSETQ. V was clipped by 5 bases and J by 3 bases, with 13 bases between them. The CDR3 has 14 residues. The source of this sequence is a human donor with aplastic anemia. Sequences were obtained from sorted CD4+, CD8+, or CD8+CD57+ T cells (not recorded which) from PBMCs. The V call is TRBV5-1, the J call TRBJ2-3; no reliable D call. The CDR3 nucleotides are TGCGCCAGCAGTCCGGGCCAAGGGACAGATACGCAGTATTTT. Amino acid sequence: CASSPGQGTDTQYF.